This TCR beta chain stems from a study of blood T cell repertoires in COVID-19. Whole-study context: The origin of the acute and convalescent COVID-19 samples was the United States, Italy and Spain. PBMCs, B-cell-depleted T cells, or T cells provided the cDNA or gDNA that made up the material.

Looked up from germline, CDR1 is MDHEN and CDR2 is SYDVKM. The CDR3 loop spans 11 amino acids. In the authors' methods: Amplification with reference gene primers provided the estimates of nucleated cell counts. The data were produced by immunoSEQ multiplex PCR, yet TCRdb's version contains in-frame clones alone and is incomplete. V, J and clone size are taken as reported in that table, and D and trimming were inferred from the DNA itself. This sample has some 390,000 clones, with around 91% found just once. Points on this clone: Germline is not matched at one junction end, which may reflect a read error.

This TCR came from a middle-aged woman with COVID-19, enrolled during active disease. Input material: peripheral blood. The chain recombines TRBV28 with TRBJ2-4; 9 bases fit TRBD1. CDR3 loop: CASKAWDREDF. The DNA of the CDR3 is TGTGCCAGCAAGGCCTGGGACAGGGAGGACTTC.